This passage covers 25 T cell receptor beta chains from one sample sequenced in a study of blood T cell repertoires in COVID-19. Sequencing used immunoSEQ multiplex PCR; TCRdb keeps in-frame clones, though not all of them. The repertoire holds 150,000 or so clones, with about 86% as singletons. The sequenced sample was peripheral blood. Receptors originate from a woman aged 70-85 years with COVID-19, enrolled during active disease.

The chain employs TRBV10-3 and TRBJ1-1; 9 bases fit TRBD1. Looked up from germline, CDR1 is ENHRY and CDR2 is SYGVKD. V lost 0 bases, J lost 4 bases, and 3 bases stayed unmatched. This CDR3 contains 15 residues. CDR3 sequence reads: CAISESGQGGTEAFF. The CDR3 nucleotides read TGTGCCATCAGTGAGTCGGGACAGGGTGGCACTGAAGCTTTCTTT.

About this clone itself: A junction boundary mismatches the germline segment, possibly from a read error. The chain couples TRBV7-2 to TRBJ2-7; 14 nucleotides align to TRBD2. The CDR3 has 19 residues. Germline CDR1 reads SGHTA; CDR2 reads FQGNSA. CDR3 sequence reads: CVSSPGRTSGGYLSVEQYF. DNA of the CDR3: TGTGTCAGCAGCCCGGGCAGGACTAGCGGGGGGTATCTATCTGTCGAGCAGTACTTC.

This chain connects TRBV28 to TRBJ1-1; TRBD1 aligns across 9 bases. Germline V gives CDR1 MDHEN, CDR2 SYDVKM. This CDR3 contains 15 residues. Unmatched junction bases numbered 9, after V lost 7 bases and J lost 3 bases. Here the CDR3 reads CASNEPGQGYTEAFF. The CDR3 nucleotides read TGTGCCAGCAATGAACCGGGACAGGGTTACACTGAAGCTTTCTTT.

The rearrangement links TRBV7-9 to TRBJ2-2, with TRBD2 identical over 10 bases. Germline V gives CDR1 SEHNR, CDR2 FQNEAQ (reference sequence). The J segment lost 5 bases and the V segment lost 4 bases, leaving 4 bases of the junction unmatched. This CDR3 spans 15 amino acids. CDR3 coding DNA: TGTGCCAGCAGCTGGGCTAGCGGGGGAACCGGGGAGCTGTTTTTT. Protein sequence: CASSWASGGTGELFF. The full variable domain, in which reference TRBV7-9 and TRBJ2-2 provide the parts outside the CDR3, is DTGVSQNPRHKITKRGQNVTFRCDPISEHNRLYWYRQTLGQGPEFLTYFQNEAQLEKSRLLSDRFSAERPKGSFSTLEIQRTEQGDSAMYLCASSWASGGTGELFFGEGSRLTVL.

In its sample, this clone was seen a few times. The CDR3 DNA reads as TGTGCCAGCAGGTGGCGGCAGGGCGTAGGCTACACCTTC. Encoded protein: CASRWRQGVGYTF. The genes are TRBV28 and TRBJ1-2; weak D call: TRBD1 (5 bases). With 6 bases removed from V and 8 bases from J, the gap between germline ends came to 16 bases. Germline CDR1 is MDHEN and CDR2 is SYDVKM. The CDR3 loop spans 13 amino acids.

The chain couples TRBV6-1 to TRBJ2-1; 10 bases agree with TRBD2. Germline CDR1 and CDR2: MNHNS and SASEGT. J gave up 0 bases and V 1 base, and 18 bases lay outside the gene matches. The CDR3 is 22 residues long. The CDR3 coding sequence is TGTGCCAGCAGTGAAGAACTAGCGGGGTCCTTCTTCGCCCCGAGCTCCTACAATGAGCAGTTCTTC. This encodes CASSEELAGSFFAPSSYNEQFF.

J is TRBJ1-6 and V is TRBV20-1, with D unclear. The CDR3 sequence is 15 residues long. V lost 3 bases, J lost 8 bases, and 17 bases lay in between. Germline loops: CDR1 DFQATT, CDR2 SNEGSKA (reference sequence). Here the CDR3 DNA reads TGCAGTGCTAGTATGGGTCCTCGGAGGGATTCACCCCTCCACTTT. Its protein product is CSASMGPRRDSPLHF.

The count of this clone is one. The chain has TRBV9 and TRBJ1-2, with D perhaps matching TRBD1 (5 bases). This CDR3 spans 15 amino acids. Per germline, CDR1 SGDLS and CDR2 YYNGEE. V was clipped by 4 bases and J by 5 bases, with 18 bases between them. The CDR3 spells CASSPGGSSPYGYTF. CDR3 DNA: TGTGCCAGCAGCCCCGGGGGGAGCTCCCCATATGGCTACACCTTC.

The chain uses TRBV19 and TRBJ2-3; 10 bases match TRBD1. Unmatched junction bases numbered 7, after V lost 4 bases and J lost 6 bases. Germline V gives CDR1 LNHDA, CDR2 SQIVND (reference sequence). CDR3 length equals 15 residues. CDR3: CASSKGGQGQDTQYF. CDR3 nucleotides: TGTGCCAGTAGTAAGGGGGGACAGGGGCAGGATACGCAGTATTTT. Based on the CDR3 plus reference TRBV19 and TRBJ2-3, the full variable domain is DGGITQSPKYLFRKEGQNVTLSCEQNLNHDAMYWYRQDPGQGLRLIYYSQIVNDFQKGDIAEGYSVSREKKESFPLTVTSAQKNPTAFYLCASSKGGQGQDTQYFGPGTRLTVL.

The chain links TRBV3-1 (or the pseudogene TRBV3-2) to TRBJ1-3, with D unclear. The CDR3 extends over 14 amino acids. The V gene lost 2 bases and the J gene lost 0 bases, with 5 bases spanning the gap. Germline V gives CDR1 LGHDT, CDR2 YNNKEL (reference sequence). The CDR3 DNA is TGTGCCAGCAGCCAACTCTTCTCTGGAAACACCATATATTTT. Amino acid sequence: CASSQLFSGNTIYF.

V usage is TRBV28 and J usage is TRBJ1-3; D call uncertain. CDR1 and CDR2 from the germline V gene are MDHEN and SYDVKM. With 6 bases removed from V and 0 bases from J, the gap between germline ends came to 9 bases. CDR3 size: 14 residues. The CDR3 nucleotides read TGTGCCAGCAGCCCCACAAGCTCTGGAAACACCATATATTTT. It yields the protein CASSPTSSGNTIYF.

The chain employs TRBV6-5 and TRBJ1-5, with 7 bases identical to TRBD1. Per germline, CDR1 MNHEY and CDR2 SVGAGI. The CDR3 covers 14 residues. J was trimmed by 7 bases and V by 0 bases; bases with no gene match: 3. The CDR3 region has the DNA TGTGCCAGCAGTTACTCGACAGGGCTCCAGCCCCAGCATTTT. Translated: CASSYSTGLQPQHF.

The chain employs TRBV3-1 (or the pseudogene TRBV3-2) and TRBJ1-1; D not resolved. The ends were cut back, 1 base at V and 6 bases at J, with 12 bases in the middle. Germline loops: CDR1 LGHDT, CDR2 YNNKEL (reference sequence). The CDR3 length is 14 residues. CDR3 protein: CASSQVSKRAEAFF. The CDR3 bases are TGTGCCAGCAGCCAAGTCTCCAAGCGGGCTGAAGCTTTCTTT.

The chain is built from TRBV11-3 and TRBJ2-1; tentative D call: TRBD1 (6 bases). Per germline, CDR1 SGHNT and CDR2 YENEEA. This CDR3 region has 13 residues. The germline V and J ends were trimmed by 3 bases and 8 bases, with 11 bases remaining between them. The CDR3, as DNA: TGTGCCAGCAGCTTGGGGGCCCGAGATGAGCAGTTCTTC. Protein product: CASSLGARDEQFF.

This clone has only a few counts. This rearrangement joins TRBV15 to TRBJ1-2; perhaps TRBD1 as D (6 bases). Germline-derived CDR1 and CDR2 are LNHNV and YYDKDF (reference sequence). The V end was cut by 6 bases, the J end by 4 bases, with 15 bases between. This CDR3 spans 14 amino acids. The CDR3 DNA sequence: TGTGCCACCAGTGTTACCGGACAGCTCTATGGCTACACCTTC. Encoded protein: CATSVTGQLYGYTF.

The J gene is TRBJ2-7, the V gene TRBV13, with 9 bases that match TRBD2. CDR1 and CDR2 (germline): PRHDT, FYEKMQ (reference sequence). V dropped 5 bases and J dropped 5; count of bases not matched to a gene: 10. CDR3 length: 15 residues. CDR3 amino acids: CASSLRGGGANEQYF. The DNA of the CDR3 is TGTGCCAGCAGCCTCCGGGGCGGGGGGGCAAACGAGCAGTACTTC.

This chain connects TRBV3-1 (or the pseudogene TRBV3-2) to TRBJ2-7; TRBD2 might be the D (5 bases). This CDR3 is built from 13 residues. Looked up from germline, CDR1 is LGHDT and CDR2 is YNNKEL (reference sequence). With 5 bases removed from V and 6 bases from J, the gap between germline ends came to 14 bases. In DNA, the CDR3 is TGTGCCAGCAGCTTTCGGGAACCTACCGAGCAGTACTTC. Encoded protein: CASSFREPTEQYF.

The V and J genes are TRBV2 and TRBJ1-1; the D gene is possibly TRBD1 (6 bases). V was pared by 5 bases and J by 13 bases, with 17 bases between. Germline-derived CDR1 and CDR2 are SNHLY and FYNNEI. The CDR3 consists of 12 residues. CDR3 sequence reads: CASSRQAVEVFF. CDR3 DNA sequence: TGTGCCAGCAGTCGACAGGCCGTCGAGGTTTTCTTT.

The gene calls are TRBV6-6 and TRBJ2-5; 13 bases are a match to TRBD2. CDR3 length: 16 residues. The J segment lost 4 bases and the V segment lost 7 bases, leaving 9 bases of the junction unmatched. Germline values: CDR1 MNHNY, CDR2 SVGAGI (reference sequence). This CDR3 reads CASKLIGLAGVETQYF. The CDR3 nucleotides are TGTGCCAGCAAACTGATAGGACTAGCGGGGGTAGAGACCCAGTACTTC.

The chain is built from TRBV5-4 and TRBJ2-1, with 11 bases fitting TRBD2. The CDR3 loop spans 15 amino acids. Germline V gives CDR1 SGHNT, CDR2 YYREEE (reference sequence). The junction had 6 bases not matched to a gene; V was cut back by 2 bases and J by 8 bases. The CDR3 sequence: CASSLVAGGRDEQFF. CDR3 DNA: TGTGCCAGCAGCTTAGTAGCGGGGGGGCGGGATGAGCAGTTCTTC.

The chain couples TRBV7-9 to TRBJ2-7; weak D call: TRBD2 (7 bases). The CDR3 runs 17 residues. CDR1 is SEHNR and CDR2 is FQNEAQ in the germline V gene (reference sequence). With 1 base removed from V and 1 base from J, the gap between germline ends came to 17 bases. In DNA, the CDR3 is TGTGCCAGCAGCTTAGGGGCGGGGCGGGGGCCGTCCTACGAGCAGTACTTC. Protein product: CASSLGAGRGPSYEQYF.

There are a few counts of this clone. The genes are TRBV19 and TRBJ1-2, with D perhaps matching TRBD1 (6 bases). The CDR3 is 14 residues long. Germline CDR1 reads LNHDA; CDR2 reads SQIVND (reference sequence). Trimming pared 5 bases from V and 4 bases from J, leaving 14 bases between. CDR3 amino acids: CASSPRQVVYGYTF. The CDR3 nucleotides are TGTGCCAGTAGTCCCCGACAGGTAGTCTATGGCTACACCTTC.

This rearrangement joins TRBV6-5 to TRBJ2-5; 7 positions agree with TRBD2. Germline CDR1 MNHEY, CDR2 SVGAGI. The CDR3 loop spans 14 amino acids. The V segment lost 8 bases and the J segment 0 bases; nucleotides outside the gene matches: 6. CDR3 nucleotide sequence: TGTGCCAGCTCGGTAGCGGGCTACCAAGAGACCCAGTACTTC. This translates into CASSVAGYQETQYF.

The chain couples TRBV28 to TRBJ1-2; TRBD1 matches at 9 bases. Germline trimming cut 8 bases from V and 8 bases from J; bases unmatched to any gene: 9. Germline CDR1 is MDHEN and CDR2 is SYDVKM. The CDR3 is 13 amino acids. CDR3 protein: CASDFRDRGGYTF. CDR3 nucleotides: TGTGCCAGCGATTTTCGAGACAGGGGGGGCTACACCTTC.

V usage is TRBV11-2 and J usage is TRBJ2-1; 8 nucleotides match TRBD2. J lost 3 bases, V lost 5 bases, and 9 bases had no gene match. CDR3 length equals 16 residues. Germline CDR1 is SGHAT and CDR2 is FQNNGV. This chain's CDR3 is CASSPLAGSIYNEQFF. DNA for the CDR3: TGTGCCAGCAGCCCTCTAGCGGGCTCAATCTACAATGAGCAGTTCTTC.